The next 17 T cell receptor beta chains were all read from a single sample in a study of OX40 agonist ivuxolimab in advanced cancers. Sequenced by immunoSEQ multiplex PCR; TCRdb stores in-frame clones only, minus some. The data contain 42,000 or so clones, about 86% of them singletons. The source was CD4+ or CD8+ T cells sorted from blood, collected in a trial of the OX40 agonist ivuxolimab. The origin of the receptors is an adult with an advanced solid tumor such as melanoma, head and neck, liver or kidney cancer.

This clone was seen a handful of times. V and J are TRBV10-2 and TRBJ2-2; possible D gene TRBD2, 6 bases. The CDR3 is 16 amino acids. The ends were cut back, 8 bases at V and 0 bases at J, with 16 bases in the middle. CDR1 and CDR2 (germline): WSHSY, SAAADI. The CDR3: CASHGRGASNTGELFF. DNA for the CDR3: TGCGCCAGCCACGGGAGAGGGGCATCGAACACCGGGGAGCTGTTTTTT.

The chain links TRBV13 to TRBJ1-5, with D hard to call. Germline CDR1 and CDR2: PRHDT and FYEKMQ (reference sequence). Trimming stripped 0 bases from V and 6 bases from J, with 12 bases between. The CDR3 is 15 residues long. This chain's CDR3 is CASSLGGRDSQPQHF. The CDR3 DNA sequence: TGTGCCAGCAGCTTAGGGGGCCGGGATAGTCAGCCCCAGCATTTT.

This clone was seen only once. The chain links TRBV7-9 to TRBJ1-4, with D hard to call. CDR1 SEHNR and CDR2 FQNEAQ come from the germline V gene (reference sequence). The CDR3 loop spans 12 amino acids. V was shortened by 11 bases and J by 7 bases, with 14 bases between the two germline ends. CDR3 protein: CAGGVPSEKLFF. CDR3 coding DNA: TGTGCCGGAGGCGTACCTAGTGAAAAACTGTTTTTT.

The chain joins TRBV5-1 to TRBJ2-1; TRBD2 agrees at 8 bases. The germline V gene has CDR1 SGHRS and CDR2 YFSETQ. The CDR3 sequence is 14 residues long. Trimming removed 2 bases from V and 7 bases from J; junction bases left unmatched: 5. The CDR3 loop is CASSLNGGVNEQFF. In DNA form, the CDR3 reads TGCGCCAGCAGCTTAAACGGGGGGGTTAATGAGCAGTTCTTC. The full variable domain, with the rest looked up from reference TRBV5-1 and TRBJ2-1, is KAGVTQTPRYLIKTRGQQVTLSCSPISGHRSVSWYQQTPGQGLQFLFEYFSETQRNKGNFPGRFSGRQFSNSRSEMNVSTLELGDSALYLCASSLNGGVNEQFFGPGTRLTVL.

V and J are TRBV7-9 and TRBJ2-3; 8 positions agree with TRBD2. The V gene's germline CDR1 is SEHNR and CDR2 FQNEAQ (reference sequence). The CDR3 spans 17 residues. Germline trimming cut 5 bases from V and 3 bases from J; bases unmatched to any gene: 13. CDR3 residues: CASSDIGAGGFTDTQYF. In DNA, the CDR3 is TGTGCCAGCAGCGATATTGGCGCGGGGGGATTTACAGATACGCAGTATTTT.

As to this clone: Just one base apart from a much larger clone, this may be a read error. Distinct nucleotide sequences in the sample also encode this CDR3. V and J are TRBV6-4 and TRBJ2-6; D might be TRBD1 (5 bases). The CDR3 extends over 16 amino acids. Germline values: CDR1 MRHNA, CDR2 SNTAGT. CDR3: CASSDSKGSGANVLTF. CDR3 bases: TGTGCCAGCAGTGACTCAAAAGGATCTGGGGCCAATGTCCTGACTTTC.

The CDR3 sequence is CASSFAGGQPQHF. In nucleotides, the CDR3 is TGTGCCAGCAGCTTCGCAGGGGGACAGCCCCAGCATTTT. The chain links TRBV5-6 to TRBJ1-5, with 7 bases fitting TRBD1. This CDR3 has 13 amino acids. V trimming: 2 bases; J trimming: 7 bases; junction bases outside the gene matches: 3. CDR1 and CDR2 (germline): SGHDT, YYEEEE.

The chain links TRBV29-1 to TRBJ2-1; D unresolved. CDR1 is SQVTM, CDR2 ANQGSEA, per germline. V shed 0 bases and J shed 4 bases, with 19 bases lying between them. The CDR3 consists of 17 residues. The chain's CDR3 is CSVEDLFSSPSYNEQFF. The CDR3 nucleotides are TGCAGCGTTGAAGACCTATTTAGTAGCCCCTCTTACAATGAGCAGTTCTTC.

This chain joins TRBV19 and TRBJ2-4; possible D gene TRBD1, 5 bases. Trimming cost V 5 bases and J 0 bases, with 14 bases left between them. CDR1 is LNHDA, CDR2 SQIVND, per germline (reference sequence). The CDR3 is made up of 16 amino acids. CDR3: CASSGPDKLAKNIQYF. DNA of the CDR3: TGTGCCAGTAGTGGACCGGACAAGTTAGCCAAAAACATTCAGTACTTC.

This chain links TRBV6-5 with TRBJ2-5; D call uncertain. The germline V gene has CDR1 MNHEY and CDR2 SVGAGI. There are 15 residues in the CDR3. V lost 5 bases and J lost 5, with 18 bases in between. The CDR3 sequence: CASSSLGAKVETQYF. The CDR3 DNA reads as TGTGCCAGCAGTAGTCTAGGTGCTAAGGTTGAGACCCAGTACTTC.

This chain connects TRBV4-3 to TRBJ2-3; perhaps TRBD2 as D (6 bases). The CDR3 consists of 14 residues. Germline V gene sequence: CDR1 LGHNA, CDR2 YSLEER. V was clipped by 4 bases and J by 3 bases, with 11 bases between them. As DNA, the CDR3 is TGCGCCAGCAGCCCGAACAGCGGGACAGATACGCAGTATTTT. Translated: CASSPNSGTDTQYF.

The rearrangement joins TRBV7-6 to TRBJ2-5, with D unresolved. CDR1 and CDR2 (germline): SGHVS, FNYEAQ. This CDR3 has 12 amino acids. Trimming stripped 4 bases from V and 2 bases from J, with 5 bases between. The CDR3 DNA reads TGTGCCAGCAGCTCTATACAAGAGACCCAGTACTTC. Its protein product is CASSSIQETQYF. The full variable domain, completed using reference TRBV7-6 and TRBJ2-5, is GAGVSQSPRYKVTKRGQDVALRCDPISGHVSLYWYRQALGQGPEFLTYFNYEAQQDKSGLPNDRFSAERPEGSISTLTIQRTEQRDSAMYRCASSSIQETQYFGPGTRLLVL.

The rearrangement uses TRBV7-6 and TRBJ2-1; the D call may be TRBD1 or TRBD2 (5 bases each). V was clipped by 5 bases and J by 5 bases, with 10 bases between them. The length of the CDR3 is 13 residues. The germline gives CDR1 SGHVS, CDR2 FNYEAQ. CDR3 sequence: CASSTGTNNEQFF. The CDR3 coding sequence is TGTGCCAGCAGCACCGGGACCAACAATGAGCAGTTCTTC.

V is TRBV11-2 and J is TRBJ2-7; weak D call: TRBD2 (7 bases). The germline gives CDR1 SGHAT, CDR2 FQNNGV. This CDR3 is built from 16 residues. Trimming took off 4 bases at V and 3 bases at J, with 19 bases between the two ends. The CDR3 sequence: CASSSRLGGAFYEQYV. The CDR3 nucleotides are TGTGCCAGCAGCTCCCGGCTAGGGGGGGCCTTCTACGAGCAGTACGTC.

The chain combines TRBV6-1 with TRBJ2-7; D unresolved. V gave up 2 bases and J gave up 4 bases, with 9 bases separating them. CDR3 length equals 13 residues. Germline V gives CDR1 MNHNS, CDR2 SASEGT. CDR3 residues: CASSEILGYEQYF. In nucleotides, the CDR3 is TGTGCCAGCAGTGAAATTTTGGGGTACGAGCAGTACTTC.

The V and J genes are TRBV19 and TRBJ2-2; unclear D gene. This CDR3 is 14 amino acids long. From germline, CDR1 is LNHDA and CDR2 SQIVND (reference sequence). The V end was cut by 3 bases, the J end by 3 bases, with 8 bases between. The DNA for the CDR3 is TGTGCCAGTAGTATCCTACCTTACACCGGGGAGCTGTTTTTT. It yields the protein CASSILPYTGELFF.

The chain has TRBV7-8 and TRBJ2-1; 9 nucleotides align to TRBD2. After removal of 5 bases from V and 4 bases from J, the junction contained 6 bases not matched to a gene. Germline V gives CDR1 SGHVS, CDR2 FQNEAQ. The length of the CDR3 is 15 residues. The CDR3 sequence is CASSVTSGEYNEQFF. The CDR3 DNA sequence: TGTGCCAGCAGCGTGACTAGCGGAGAATACAATGAGCAGTTCTTC.